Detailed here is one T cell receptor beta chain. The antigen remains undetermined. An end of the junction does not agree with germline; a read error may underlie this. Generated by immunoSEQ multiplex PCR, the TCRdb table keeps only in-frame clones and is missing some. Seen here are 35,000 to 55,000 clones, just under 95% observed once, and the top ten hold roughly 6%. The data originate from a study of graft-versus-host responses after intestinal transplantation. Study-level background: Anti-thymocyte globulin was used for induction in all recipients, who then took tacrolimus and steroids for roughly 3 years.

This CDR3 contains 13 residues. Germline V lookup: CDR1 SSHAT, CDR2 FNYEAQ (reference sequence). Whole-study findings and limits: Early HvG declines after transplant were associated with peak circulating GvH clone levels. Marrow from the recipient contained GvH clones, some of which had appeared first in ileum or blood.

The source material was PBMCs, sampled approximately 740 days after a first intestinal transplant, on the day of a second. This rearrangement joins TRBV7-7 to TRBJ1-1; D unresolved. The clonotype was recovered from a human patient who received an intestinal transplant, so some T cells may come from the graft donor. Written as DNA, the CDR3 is TGTGCTAGCAGCTTACGCCTGAACACTGAAGCTTTCTTT. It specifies CASSLRLNTEAFF.